Reported below is one T cell receptor beta chain. Sequencing was performed with immunoSEQ multiplex PCR; in TCRdb, only in-frame clones are kept and a portion is missing. This table holds over 150,000 clones, approximately 96% found once. This entry is derived from a study of control samples from healthy donors and cancer patients. The specimen sequenced was blood. This TCR was recovered from a woman in her twenties or thirties in good health.

CDR3 residues: CASRPTGGSSYEQYF. The DNA of the CDR3 is TGCGCCAGCAGGCCCACAGGGGGCTCCTCCTACGAGCAGTACTTC. V usage is TRBV5-1 and J usage is TRBJ2-7, with 9 bases that match TRBD1. Germline CDR1 reads SGHRS; CDR2 reads YFSETQ. The V gene end was trimmed by 5 bases and the J gene end by 0 bases; junction bases not matched to a gene: 6. This CDR3 is 15 amino acids long.